This paragraph covers one T cell receptor (beta chain) sequence. In assigning cohorts, the study relied on participant-reported clinical history. The record originates from a study of blood T cell repertoires in COVID-19. The overall study: Recovered status in Cohort 3 required two negative PCRs, clearance, or symptom resolution. Samples taken during acute and convalescent COVID-19 were collected in the United States, Italy and Spain.

Germline CDR1 is LGHNA and CDR2 is YSLEER. V trimming: 4 bases; J trimming: 12 bases; junction bases outside the gene matches: 2. The CDR3 runs 12 residues. The protocol was immunoSEQ multiplex PCR, while the TCRdb copy is restricted to in-frame clones and leaves out a portion. Found here are some 300,000 clones, around nine tenths of them singletons; the top ten hold around 2%. The chain carries TRBV4-3 and TRBJ2-1, with 11 bases that match TRBD1. The specimen sequenced was PBMCs or T cells enriched from blood (not recorded which). The receptor's source is a woman between 55 and 75 years old in a cohort exposed to, infected with or recovered from COVID-19 (not recorded which). This CDR3 is CASSPGTGGQFF. As DNA, the CDR3 is TGCGCCAGCAGCCCAGGGACAGGGGGGCAGTTCTTC.